This T cell receptor (beta chain) was sequenced during a study of blood T cells in healthy people across ages. Study background: In model experiments, template switching was able to capture about one barcoded beta molecule for every two T cells that were present.

Then a second PCR, running about 7 to 11 cycles, was carried out with a sample-barcoded 5' primer and a J-beta primer mix. The yield of each sample was at least 2.5 million CDR3-containing paired-end reads. TCRdb independently ran MiXCR on the 5' RACE reads; one entry per CDR3 protein. The sample holds 750,000 to 950,000 distinct CDR3 sequences; roughly 24% are singletons and the top ten take less than 3.5%. Trimming shortened V by 1 base and J by 2 bases, and 8 bases separated the two germline ends. Germline V gene data show CDR1 as SGHVS and CDR2 as FQNEAQ. This CDR3 contains 14 residues. The sample holds a few counts of this clonotype. A further study also used this sample, focusing on T cells of mothers and their children. That paper states: Extracted RNA, in its entirety, went into cDNA synthesis at approximately 1.5 ug per 15 ul.

Sample: blood. This clonotype was sampled from a boy aged 5-17 years in good health. The chain has TRBV7-8 and TRBJ1-2; weak D call: TRBD1 (5 bases). For the CDR3, the DNA is TGTGCCAGCAGCTTAGAAAGGGGAAACTATGGCTACACCTTC. Translation gives CASSLERGNYGYTF.